This entry lists 10 T cell receptor beta chains sequenced from one sample in a study of shared clonotypes between healthy human individuals. Here immunoSEQ multiplex PCR was the method, and the copy in TCRdb shows in-frame clones only, minus some. The table includes around 2,000,000 clones, roughly 94% detected once. The sample consisted of naive CD4+ T cells sorted from blood. The subset here: CD45RA+ positively selected. These receptors originate from a man in his late teens or twenties in good health.

CDR3 DNA sequence: TGTGCCAGCAGCGCACTAGAGTCCGGGGAGCTGTTTTTT. Its translation is CASSALESGELFF. The chain joins TRBV5-6 to TRBJ2-2, with D possibly being TRBD2 (5 bases). V dropped 4 bases and J dropped 6 bases, with 10 bases sitting between them. The CDR3 runs to 13 residues. Germline CDR1 SGHDT, CDR2 YYEEEE.

This chain joins TRBV5-1 and TRBJ2-7; D uncertain. The germline gives CDR1 SGHRS, CDR2 YFSETQ. Between the trimmed V and J ends, which lost 4 bases and 6 bases, there was a span of 17 bases. The CDR3 has 14 residues. The DNA of the CDR3 is TGCGCCAGCAGCCCCGGGCCTCTCCCGGGCGAGCAGTACTTC. As protein: CASSPGPLPGEQYF.

The chain uses TRBV28 and TRBJ2-5, with a weak D call TRBD2 (5 bases). There are 15 residues in the CDR3. Germline lookup yields CDR1 MDHEN and CDR2 SYDVKM. V dropped 5 bases and J dropped 4 bases, with 17 bases sitting between them. This CDR3 reads CASSLDDKGGETQYF. Here the CDR3 DNA reads TGTGCCAGCAGTCTTGACGATAAAGGAGGAGAGACCCAGTACTTC. The full variable domain, rest sourced from reference TRBV28 and TRBJ2-5, is DVKVTQSSRYLVKRTGEKVFLECVQDMDHENMFWYRQDPGLGLRLIYFSYDVKMKEKGDIPEGYSVSREKKERFSLILESASTNQTSMYLCASSLDDKGGETQYFGPGTRLLVL.

The chain uses TRBV14 and TRBJ1-1; 10 positions match TRBD1. Germline trimming cut 4 bases from V and 5 bases from J; bases unmatched to any gene: 4. The CDR3 is 14 amino acids. From germline, CDR1 is SGHDN and CDR2 FVKESK. The CDR3 is CASSPWTGGTEAFF. CDR3 DNA: TGTGCCAGCAGCCCATGGACAGGGGGGACTGAAGCTTTCTTT.

The chain carries TRBV2 and TRBJ2-3, with D perhaps TRBD1 or TRBD2 (5 bases each). The CDR3 runs to 13 residues. V was shortened by 5 bases and J by 14 bases, with 20 bases between the two germline ends. Germline loops: CDR1 SNHLY, CDR2 FYNNEI. The CDR3 is CASSLLGAPDPYF. The CDR3 DNA reads as TGTGCCAGCAGTCTCCTCGGGGCCCCGGATCCGTATTTT.

J is TRBJ2-1 and V is TRBV4-3; TRBD2 matches at 12 bases. After removal of 0 bases from V and 8 bases from J, the junction contained 5 bases not matched to a gene. CDR3 length equals 16 residues. CDR1 is LGHNA, CDR2 YSLEER, per germline. The DNA for the CDR3 is TGCGCCAGCAGCCAAGATGGGGGACTAGCGGGCGATGAGCAGTTCTTC. Its translation is CASSQDGGLAGDEQFF.

This chain uses TRBV6-1 with TRBJ1-2; D unclear. There are 14 residues in the CDR3. In germline, CDR1 is MNHNS, CDR2 SASEGT. Trimming stripped 0 bases from V and 7 bases from J, with 12 bases between. CDR3: CASSEAWGMGGYTF. CDR3 nucleotides: TGTGCCAGCAGTGAAGCATGGGGAATGGGTGGCTACACCTTC.

DNA for the CDR3: TGTGCCAGCAGTCAAACAGCCACGACCTACGAGCAGTACTTC. This gives the protein CASSQTATTYEQYF. The rearrangement links TRBV6-5 to TRBJ2-7; no firm D call. Per germline, CDR1 MNHEY and CDR2 SVGAGI. Trimming left V 5 bases short and J 2 bases short, with 13 bases between. The CDR3 length is 14 residues.

V is TRBV25-1 and J is TRBJ1-1; TRBD1 is a possible D gene (5 bases). V was cut by 6 bases and J by 0 bases, with 17 bases left in between. Germline lookup yields CDR1 MGHDK and CDR2 SYGVNS. The CDR3 loop spans 16 amino acids. CDR3 residues: CASRRDPGTVNTEAFF. In nucleotides, the CDR3 is TGTGCCAGCAGGAGAGATCCAGGGACCGTGAACACTGAAGCTTTCTTT.

In DNA, the CDR3 is TGTGCCTGGAGCATAGCGGGAACAGATACGCAGTATTTT. Amino acid sequence: CAWSIAGTDTQYF. This rearrangement joins TRBV30 to TRBJ2-3; the match to TRBD2 covers 8 bases. CDR3 length: 13 residues. Trimming cost V 3 bases and J 3 bases; bases outside gene matches: 2. Germline-derived CDR1 and CDR2 are GTSNPN and SVGIG (reference sequence). The full variable domain, completed using reference TRBV30 and TRBJ2-3, is SQTIHQWPATLVQPVGSPLSLECTVEGTSNPNLYWYRQAAGRGLQLLFYSVGIGQISSEVPQNLSASRPQDRQFILSSKKLLLSDSGFYLCAWSIAGTDTQYFGPGTRLTVL.